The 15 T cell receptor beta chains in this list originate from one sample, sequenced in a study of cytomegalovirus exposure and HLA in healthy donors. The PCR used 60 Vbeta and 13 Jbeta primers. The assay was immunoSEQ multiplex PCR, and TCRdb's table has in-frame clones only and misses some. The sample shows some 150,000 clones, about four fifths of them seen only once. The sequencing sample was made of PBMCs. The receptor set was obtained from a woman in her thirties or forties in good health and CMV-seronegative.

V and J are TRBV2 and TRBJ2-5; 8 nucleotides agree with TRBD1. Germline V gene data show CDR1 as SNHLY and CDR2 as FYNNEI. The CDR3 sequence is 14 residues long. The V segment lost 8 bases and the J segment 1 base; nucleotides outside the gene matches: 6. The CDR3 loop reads CASLPDRVQETQYF. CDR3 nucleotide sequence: TGTGCCAGCCTCCCGGACAGGGTCCAAGAGACCCAGTACTTC. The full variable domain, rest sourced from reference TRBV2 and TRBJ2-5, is EPEVTQTPSHQVTQMGQEVILRCVPISNHLYFYWYRQILGQKVEFLVSFYNNEISEKSEIFDDQFSVERPDGSNFTLKIRSTKLEDSAMYFCASLPDRVQETQYFGPGTRLLVL.

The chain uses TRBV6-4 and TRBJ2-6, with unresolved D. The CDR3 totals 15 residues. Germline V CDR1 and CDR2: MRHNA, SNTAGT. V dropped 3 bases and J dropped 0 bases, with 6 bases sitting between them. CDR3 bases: TGTGCCAGCAGTGATTATAACTCTGGGGCCAACGTCCTGACTTTC. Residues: CASSDYNSGANVLTF.

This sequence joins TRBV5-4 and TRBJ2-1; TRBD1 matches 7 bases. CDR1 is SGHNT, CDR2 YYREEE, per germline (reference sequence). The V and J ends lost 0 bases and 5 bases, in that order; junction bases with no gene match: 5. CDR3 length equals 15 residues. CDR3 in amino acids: CASSLGPTGNNEQFF. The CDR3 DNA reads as TGTGCCAGCAGCTTGGGTCCGACAGGGAACAATGAGCAGTTCTTC.

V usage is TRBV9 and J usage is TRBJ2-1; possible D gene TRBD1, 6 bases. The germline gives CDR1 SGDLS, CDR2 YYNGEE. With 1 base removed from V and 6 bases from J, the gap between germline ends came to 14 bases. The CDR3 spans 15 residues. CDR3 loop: CASSVLQGFINEQFF. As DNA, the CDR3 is TGTGCCAGCAGCGTACTGCAGGGGTTCATCAATGAGCAGTTCTTC.

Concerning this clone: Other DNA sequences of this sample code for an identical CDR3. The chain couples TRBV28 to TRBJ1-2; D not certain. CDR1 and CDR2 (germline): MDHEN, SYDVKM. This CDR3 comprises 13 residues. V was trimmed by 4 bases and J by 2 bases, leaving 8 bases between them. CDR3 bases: TGTGCCAGCAGTTCGGGATTGAACTATGGCTACACCTTC. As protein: CASSSGLNYGYTF.

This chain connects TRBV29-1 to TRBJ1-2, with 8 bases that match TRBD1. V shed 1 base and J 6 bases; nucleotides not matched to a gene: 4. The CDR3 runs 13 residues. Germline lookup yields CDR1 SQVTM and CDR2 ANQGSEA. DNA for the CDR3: TGCAGCGTTGAAGGGACAGGGAGGGATGGCTACACCTTC. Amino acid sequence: CSVEGTGRDGYTF.

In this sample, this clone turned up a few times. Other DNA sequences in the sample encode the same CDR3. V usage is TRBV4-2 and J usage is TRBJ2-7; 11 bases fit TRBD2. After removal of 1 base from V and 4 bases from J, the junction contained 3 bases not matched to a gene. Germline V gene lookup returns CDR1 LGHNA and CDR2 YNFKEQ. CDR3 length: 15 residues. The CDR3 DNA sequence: TGTGCCAGCAGCCAAGCTAGCGGGGGGATATACGAGCAGTACTTC. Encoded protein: CASSQASGGIYEQYF.

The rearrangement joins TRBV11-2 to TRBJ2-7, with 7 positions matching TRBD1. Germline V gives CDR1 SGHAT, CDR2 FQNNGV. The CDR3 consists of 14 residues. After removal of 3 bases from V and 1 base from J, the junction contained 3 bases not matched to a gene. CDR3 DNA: TGTGCCAGCAGCTTGCACAGGGGATCCTACGAGCAGTACTTC. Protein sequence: CASSLHRGSYEQYF. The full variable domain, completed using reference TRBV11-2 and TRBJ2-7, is EAGVAQSPRYKIIEKRQSVAFWCNPISGHATLYWYQQILGQGPKLLIQFQNNGVVDDSQLPKDRFSAERLKGVDSTLKIQPAKLEDSAVYLCASSLHRGSYEQYFGPGTRLTVT.

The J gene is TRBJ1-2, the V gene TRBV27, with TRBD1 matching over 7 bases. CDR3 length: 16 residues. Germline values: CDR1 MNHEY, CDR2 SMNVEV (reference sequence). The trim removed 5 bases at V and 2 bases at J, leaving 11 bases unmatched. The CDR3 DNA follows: TGTGCCAGCAGTCTCACCCGGACAGGCGGGAACTATGGCTACACCTTC. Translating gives CASSLTRTGGNYGYTF.

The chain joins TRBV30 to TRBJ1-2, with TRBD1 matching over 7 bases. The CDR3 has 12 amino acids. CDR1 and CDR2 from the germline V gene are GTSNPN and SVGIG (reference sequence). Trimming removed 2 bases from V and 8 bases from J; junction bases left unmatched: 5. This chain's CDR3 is CAWSRQGGGYTF. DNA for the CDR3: TGTGCCTGGAGTAGACAGGGTGGAGGCTACACCTTC.

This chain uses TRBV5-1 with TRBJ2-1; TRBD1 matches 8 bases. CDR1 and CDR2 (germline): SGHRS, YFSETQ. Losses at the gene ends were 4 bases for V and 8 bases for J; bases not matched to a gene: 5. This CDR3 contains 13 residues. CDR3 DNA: TGCGCCAGCAGCCCCGACAGGGGCCATGAGCAGTTCTTC. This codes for CASSPDRGHEQFF. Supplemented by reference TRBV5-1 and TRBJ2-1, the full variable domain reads KAGVTQTPRYLIKTRGQQVTLSCSPISGHRSVSWYQQTPGQGLQFLFEYFSETQRNKGNFPGRFSGRQFSNSRSEMNVSTLELGDSALYLCASSPDRGHEQFFGPGTRLTVL.

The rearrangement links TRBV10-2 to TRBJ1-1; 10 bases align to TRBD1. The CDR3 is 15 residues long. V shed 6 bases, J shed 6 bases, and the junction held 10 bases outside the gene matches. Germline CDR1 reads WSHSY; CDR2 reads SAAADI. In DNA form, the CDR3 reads TGCGCCAGCAGGGGGACAGGGGCGCTGCCCGCTGAAGCTTTCTTT. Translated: CASRGTGALPAEAFF.

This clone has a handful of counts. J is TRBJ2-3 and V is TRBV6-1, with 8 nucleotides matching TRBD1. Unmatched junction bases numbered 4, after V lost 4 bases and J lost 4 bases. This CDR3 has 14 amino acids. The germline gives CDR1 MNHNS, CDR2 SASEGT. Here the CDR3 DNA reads TGTGCCAGCAGTGCCCCAGGGGGCGCAGATACGCAGTATTTT. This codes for CASSAPGGADTQYF.

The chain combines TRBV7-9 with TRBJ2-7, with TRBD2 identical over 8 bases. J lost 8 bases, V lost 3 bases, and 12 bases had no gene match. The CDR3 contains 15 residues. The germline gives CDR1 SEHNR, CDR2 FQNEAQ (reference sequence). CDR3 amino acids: CASSLGAGTSCKQYF. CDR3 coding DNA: TGTGCCAGCAGCTTGGGAGCCGGGACTAGTTGTAAGCAGTACTTC.

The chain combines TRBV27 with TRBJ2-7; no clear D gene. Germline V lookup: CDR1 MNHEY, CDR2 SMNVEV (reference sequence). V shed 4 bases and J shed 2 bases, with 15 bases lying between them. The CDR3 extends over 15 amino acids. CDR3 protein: CASSSRSTVTYEQYF. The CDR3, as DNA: TGTGCCAGCAGTTCAAGGAGTACCGTTACCTACGAGCAGTACTTC.